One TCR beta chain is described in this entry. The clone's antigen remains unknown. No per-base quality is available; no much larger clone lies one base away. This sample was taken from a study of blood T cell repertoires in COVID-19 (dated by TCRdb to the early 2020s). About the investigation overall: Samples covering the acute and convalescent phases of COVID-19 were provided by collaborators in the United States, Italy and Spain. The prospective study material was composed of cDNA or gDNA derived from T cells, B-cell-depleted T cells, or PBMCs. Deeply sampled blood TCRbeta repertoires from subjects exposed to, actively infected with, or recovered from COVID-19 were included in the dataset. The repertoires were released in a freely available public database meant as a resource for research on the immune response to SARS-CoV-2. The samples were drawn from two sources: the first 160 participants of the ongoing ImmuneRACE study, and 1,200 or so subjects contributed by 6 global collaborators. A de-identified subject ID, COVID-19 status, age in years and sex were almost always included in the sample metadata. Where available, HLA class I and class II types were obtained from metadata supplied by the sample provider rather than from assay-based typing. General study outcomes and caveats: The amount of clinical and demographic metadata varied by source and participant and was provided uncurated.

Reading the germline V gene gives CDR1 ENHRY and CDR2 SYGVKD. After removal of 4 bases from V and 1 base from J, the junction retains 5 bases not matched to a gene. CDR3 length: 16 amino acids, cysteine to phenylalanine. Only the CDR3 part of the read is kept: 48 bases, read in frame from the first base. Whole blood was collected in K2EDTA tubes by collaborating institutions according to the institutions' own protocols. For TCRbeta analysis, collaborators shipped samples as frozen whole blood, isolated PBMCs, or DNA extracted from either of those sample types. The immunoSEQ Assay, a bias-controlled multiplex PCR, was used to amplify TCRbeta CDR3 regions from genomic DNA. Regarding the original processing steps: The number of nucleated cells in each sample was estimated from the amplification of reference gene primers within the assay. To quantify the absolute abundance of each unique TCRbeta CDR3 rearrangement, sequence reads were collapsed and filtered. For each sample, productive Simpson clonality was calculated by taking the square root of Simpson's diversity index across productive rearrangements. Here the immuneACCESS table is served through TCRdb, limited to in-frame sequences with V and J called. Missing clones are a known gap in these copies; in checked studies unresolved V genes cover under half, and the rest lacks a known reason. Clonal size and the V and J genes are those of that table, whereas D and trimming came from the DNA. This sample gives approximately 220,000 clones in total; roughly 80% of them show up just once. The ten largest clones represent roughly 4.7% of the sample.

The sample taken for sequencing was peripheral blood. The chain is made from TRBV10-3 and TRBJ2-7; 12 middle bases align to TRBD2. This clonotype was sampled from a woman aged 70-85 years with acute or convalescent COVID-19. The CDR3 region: CAISVKGLAGSYEQYF. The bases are TGTGCCATCAGTGTGAAAGGACTAGCGGGGTCCTACGAGCAGTACTTC.